Below, 18 T cell receptor beta chains from the same sample are listed, as sequenced in a study of T cell changes during pregnancy in multiple sclerosis. Clones were read by immunoSEQ multiplex PCR, and TCRdb kept only the in-frame ones, dropping some. This table holds about 38,000 clones, 90% to 95% found once. The sequencing here drew on CD8+ T cells from peripheral blood mononuclear cells, taken in the third trimester of pregnancy. Receptors were obtained from a female donor with multiple sclerosis, enrolled in a pregnancy study.

This rearrangement joins TRBV10-3 to TRBJ1-6; D perhaps matches TRBD1 (6 bases). The V gene's germline CDR1 is ENHRY and CDR2 SYGVKD. V shed 9 bases and J shed 13 bases, with 16 bases lying between them. This CDR3 comprises 12 residues. In DNA, the CDR3 is TGTGCCATTTCGGACCAGGGGTCCCCCCTCCACTTT. Translating it yields CAISDQGSPLHF.

V usage is TRBV6-5 and J usage is TRBJ2-7; TRBD1 is a possible D gene (6 bases). The CDR3 has 13 residues. Germline assignment: CDR1 MNHEY and CDR2 SVGAGI. The V and J ends lost 6 bases and 2 bases respectively, with 11 bases between them. DNA of the CDR3: TGTGCCAGCAGCCTACAGGGCCCCTACGAGCAGTACTTC. Translating gives CASSLQGPYEQYF.

This chain links TRBV10-3 with TRBJ2-7; a possible D gene is TRBD1 (6 bases). The CDR3 spans 14 residues. Germline V gene data show CDR1 as ENHRY and CDR2 as SYGVKD. V lost 2 bases to trimming and J lost 2 bases, with 10 bases between them. The CDR3 protein is CAISEGDIPYEQYF. The CDR3 nucleotides are TGTGCCATCAGTGAGGGGGACATCCCCTACGAGCAGTACTTC.

The genes are TRBV7-2 and TRBJ1-1; D is perhaps TRBD1 (5 bases). Germline-derived CDR1 and CDR2 are SGHTA and FQGNSA. The CDR3 totals 11 residues. The CDR3 loop reads CSLDKNTEAFF. CDR3 in DNA: TGTAGCCTGGACAAGAACACTGAAGCTTTCTTT. The full variable domain, with the rest looked up from reference TRBV7-2 and TRBJ1-1, is GAGVSQSPSNKVTEKGKDVELRCDPISGHTALYWYRQSLGQGLEFLIYFQGNSAPDKSGLPSDRFSAERTGGSVSTLTIQRTQQEDSAVYLCSLDKNTEAFFGQGTRLTVV.

The chain combines TRBV19 with TRBJ1-6; the match to TRBD1 covers 10 bases. V trimming: 6 bases; J trimming: 7 bases; junction bases outside the gene matches: 6. Germline CDR1 LNHDA, CDR2 SQIVND (reference sequence). This CDR3 comprises 15 residues. CDR3 nucleotide sequence: TGTGCCAGTAGAACCGGACAGGGGGTGAATTCACCCCTCCACTTT. Residues: CASRTGQGVNSPLHF.

The chain carries TRBV21-1 and TRBJ2-3; the D segment call TRBD2 is taken from the table without a DNA check. TRBV21-1 is assigned pseudogene status. The CDR3 loop spans 19 amino acids. CDR3: CASSKAPSPSSGGTDTQYF. As DNA, the CDR3 is TGTGCCAGCAGCAAAGCGCCAAGCCCCTCCAGCGGGGGCACAGATACGCAGTATTTT.

The chain carries TRBV19 and TRBJ1-3, with unresolved D. CDR3 length: 18 residues. Trimming removed 6 bases from V and 2 bases from J, with 23 bases in between. Germline V gene lookup returns CDR1 LNHDA and CDR2 SQIVND (reference sequence). The CDR3 spells CASSRGVRSGQPGNTIYF. CDR3 in DNA: TGTGCCAGTAGCCGGGGAGTGAGGAGCGGGCAACCTGGAAACACCATATATTTT.

The J gene is TRBJ2-7, the V gene TRBV5-1, with D maybe TRBD2 (7 bases). V was pared by 7 bases and J by 1 base, with 12 bases between. CDR1 and CDR2 from the germline V gene are SGHRS and YFSETQ. The CDR3 runs to 13 residues. CDR3 in DNA: TGCGCCAGCTCGGAGGGGGGGTCCTACGAGCAGTACTTC. It codes for CASSEGGSYEQYF.

The J gene is TRBJ1-1, the V gene TRBV18, with D unclear. This CDR3 comprises 17 residues. The V end was cut by 0 bases, the J end by 2 bases, with 16 bases between. The germline CDR1 and CDR2 sequences are KGHSH and LQKENI. CDR3 DNA: TGTGCCAGCTCACCACCGTACCTTCATCCTACCAACACTGAAGCTTTCTTT. Translated, it gives CASSPPYLHPTNTEAFF.

The J gene is TRBJ2-2, the V gene TRBV29-1, with TRBD2 identical over 7 bases. In germline, CDR1 is SQVTM, CDR2 ANQGSEA. Trimming at V came to 6 bases and at J to 4 bases, leaving 2 bases not matched to a gene. The CDR3 length is 12 residues. The CDR3 reads CSVAGPTGELFF. CDR3 bases: TGCAGCGTAGCGGGACCCACCGGGGAGCTGTTTTTT.

The rearrangement uses TRBV28 and TRBJ1-5, with 9 bases lining up with TRBD1. This CDR3 region has 17 residues. Germline assignment: CDR1 MDHEN and CDR2 SYDVKM. V was clipped by 5 bases and J by 7 bases; unmatched bases: 15. The CDR3 here is CASSPTPGTGLEQPQHF. For the CDR3, the DNA is TGTGCCAGCAGTCCTACCCCCGGGACAGGGTTAGAACAGCCCCAGCATTTT.

The genes are TRBV6-1 and TRBJ2-7, with D perhaps TRBD1 (6 bases). There are 15 residues in the CDR3. Trimming removed 8 bases at V and 5 bases at J, with 22 bases between. Looked up from germline, CDR1 is MNHNS and CDR2 is SASEGT. CDR3 sequence: CASGDPTWGPDEQYF. The CDR3 DNA is TGTGCCAGCGGCGACCCTACATGGGGGCCGGACGAGCAGTACTTC.

CDR3 sequence: CASSLWGQDEQYF. CDR3 nucleotide sequence: TGTGCCAGCAGTTTATGGGGGCAGGACGAGCAGTACTTC. V and J are TRBV27 and TRBJ2-7, with TRBD1 as a possible D gene (6 bases). This CDR3 region has 13 residues. V lost 1 base, J lost 5 bases, and 9 bases lay in between. The germline V gene has CDR1 MNHEY and CDR2 SMNVEV (reference sequence).

This clone was detected only once. The chain is built from TRBV7-9 and TRBJ2-2, with D possibly being TRBD1 (6 bases). CDR1 and CDR2 from the germline V gene are SEHNR and FQNEAQ (reference sequence). The CDR3 loop spans 14 amino acids. The V gene lost 5 bases and the J gene lost 5 bases, with 12 bases spanning the gap. Here the CDR3 reads CASSHRDGTGELFF. The DNA for the CDR3 is TGTGCCAGCAGCCACAGGGATGGGACCGGGGAGCTGTTTTTT.

The gene calls are TRBV19 and TRBJ1-5; TRBD1 is a possible D gene (6 bases). CDR3 length equals 18 residues. Trimming shortened V by 3 bases and J by 3 bases, and 21 bases separated the two germline ends. Germline V gene lookup returns CDR1 LNHDA and CDR2 SQIVND (reference sequence). The CDR3 nucleotides are TGTGCCAGTAGTATTCCCAAGACAGGCCTGGGGAACAATCAGCCCCAGCATTTT. This translates into CASSIPKTGLGNNQPQHF.

This rearrangement joins TRBV6-1 to TRBJ1-5; D is unclear. V lost 5 bases and J 4 bases, leaving 12 bases between the germline ends. The CDR3 spans 14 residues. CDR1 and CDR2 from the germline V gene are MNHNS and SASEGT. As DNA, the CDR3 is TGTGCCAGCAGTCCTCGAGGGCTTAATCAGCCCCAGCATTTT. Its protein product is CASSPRGLNQPQHF.

The chain employs TRBV7-9 and TRBJ2-5; 7 bases are shared with TRBD2. The CDR3 has 14 residues. The germline gives CDR1 SEHNR, CDR2 FQNEAQ (reference sequence). V was clipped by 3 bases and J by 4 bases; unmatched bases: 5. This chain's CDR3 is CASSLGGSGETQYF. CDR3 nucleotides: TGTGCCAGCAGCTTGGGAGGGAGCGGAGAGACCCAGTACTTC.

This chain links TRBV7-3 with TRBJ2-2; possible D gene TRBD2, 5 bases. CDR1 and CDR2 from the germline V gene are SGHTA and FQGTGA. The V end was cut by 1 base, the J end by 6 bases, with 6 bases between. CDR3 size: 13 residues. CDR3: CASSLIGAGELFF. DNA for the CDR3: TGTGCCAGCAGCTTAATCGGGGCCGGGGAGCTGTTTTTT.